The rows below give T cell receptor beta chains drawn from one sample of a study of blood T cell repertoires in COVID-19. TCRdb's copy holds only in-frame clones and misses some; the assay was immunoSEQ multiplex PCR. The table shows roughly 35,000 clones, with under 85% occurring only once. Material: peripheral blood. The receptors here all came from a man at least 80 years old with acute or convalescent COVID-19. CDR3s include the opening cysteine and the closing phenylalanine or tryptophan. D genes are given only for firm matches. Not every row has a clone size; where given, it reads once, few, many or a size class.

- | TRBJ1-3 | TRBV30 | 16 | TRBD1 | CAWRVGGGPSGNTIYF | TGTGCCTGGAGAGTTGGAGGGGGCCCCTCTGGAAACACCATATATTTT
- | TRBJ2-5 | TRBV5-4 | 14 | - | CASSSTGTWETQYF | TGTGCCAGCAGCTCGACCGGGACTTGGGAGACCCAGTACTTC
- | TRBJ2-2 | TRBV11-3 | 16 | TRBD1 | CASSFQGADWTGELFF | TGTGCCAGCAGCTTCCAGGGGGCGGATTGGACCGGGGAGCTGTTTTTT
few | TRBJ1-2 | TRBV10-3 | 15 | TRBD1 | CAISEGQGFGYGYTF | TGTGCCATCAGTGAGGGACAGGGCTTTGGCTATGGCTACACCTTC
once | TRBJ1-2 | TRBV19 | 13 | - | CASSMTAGYGYTF | TGTGCCAGTAGTATGACGGCAGGGTATGGCTACACCTTC
- | TRBJ2-1 | TRBV28 | 16 | TRBD2 | CASSGTSGGIYNEQFF | TGTGCCAGCAGTGGGACTAGCGGGGGAATCTACAATGAGCAGTTCTTC
- | TRBJ2-2 | TRBV5-6 | 13 | - | CASSPASTGELFF | TGTGCCAGCAGCCCTGCGAGCACCGGGGAGCTGTTTTTT
- | TRBJ1-5 | TRBV6-2/TRBV6-3 | 15 | - | CASSYEGRRNQPQHF | TGTGCCAGCAGTTACGAGGGCAGGAGGAATCAGCCCCAGCATTTT
- | TRBJ2-7 | TRBV10-3 | 14 | TRBD2 | CAISQLAGSYEQYF | TGTGCCATCAGCCAACTAGCGGGGTCCTACGAGCAGTACTTC
- | TRBJ2-3 | TRBV5-1 | 16 | TRBD2 | CASSYTSGSSTDTQYF | TGCGCCAGCAGCTATACTAGCGGGTCTAGCACAGATACGCAGTATTTT
- | TRBJ2-1 | TRBV19 | 18 | - | CASSINRGLVSSYNEQFF | TGTGCCAGTAGTATTAACCGAGGTCTGGTTAGCTCCTACAATGAGCAGTTCTTC
- | TRBJ2-7 | TRBV4-1 | 16 | TRBD2 | CASSQEALAGHYEQYF | TGCGCCAGCAGCCAAGAGGCACTAGCGGGGCACTACGAGCAGTACTTC
- | TRBJ2-5 | TRBV5-6 | 15 | TRBD2 | CASRWTSEDQETQYF | TGTGCCAGCAGATGGACTAGCGAGGACCAAGAGACCCAGTACTTC
few | TRBJ2-4 | TRBV5-5 | 14 | - | CASSLAGDKNIQYF | TGTGCCAGCAGCTTGGCGGGGGACAAAAACATTCAGTACTTC
- | TRBJ2-5 | TRBV6-5 | 13 | TRBD2 | CATSTSGKETQYF | TGTGCCACCTCCACCAGCGGGAAAGAGACCCAGTACTTC
- | TRBJ2-7 | TRBV27 | 14 | TRBD1 | CASSVVGGGDEQYF | TGTGCCAGCAGTGTGGTAGGGGGCGGCGACGAGCAGTACTTC
- | TRBJ2-2 | TRBV7-2 | 17 | TRBD2 | CASSLASGGAVGGELFF | TGTGCCAGCAGCTTGGCTAGCGGGGGGGCGGTAGGCGGGGAGCTGTTTTTT
- | TRBJ2-3 | TRBV5-1 | 15 | TRBD2 | CASSSIAGGTDTQYF | TGCGCCAGCAGCTCAATAGCGGGGGGTACAGATACGCAGTATTTT
- | TRBJ2-5 | TRBV10-2 | 14 | - | CASSPTFRGETQYF | TGCGCCAGCAGTCCAACCTTCAGGGGAGAGACCCAGTACTTC
- | TRBJ2-5 | TRBV21-1 | 11 | - | CADSNRETQYF | TGTGCCGACTCTAACCGGGAGACCCAGTACTTC
- | TRBJ1-5 | TRBV4-3 | 15 | TRBD1 | CASSQASGGNQPQHF | TGCGCCAGCAGCCAAGCCTCAGGGGGTAATCAGCCCCAGCATTTT
- | TRBJ2-2 | TRBV29-1 | 14 | TRBD1 | CSVTFDRGTGELFF | TGCAGCGTGACCTTTGACAGGGGAACCGGGGAGCTGTTTTTT
- | TRBJ1-1 | TRBV18 | 16 | TRBD1 | CASSDRGKPMNTEAFF | TGTGCCAGCTCGGACAGGGGGAAACCTATGAACACTGAAGCTTTCTTT
- | TRBJ2-7 | TRBV3-1/TRBV3-2 | 14 | - | CASSQAQQGYEQYF | TGTGCCAGCAGCCAAGCTCAACAGGGTTACGAGCAGTACTTC
few | TRBJ2-1 | TRBV15 | 15 | - | CATSRVARARDEQFF | TGTGCCACCAGCAGAGTGGCTAGGGCCAGGGATGAGCAGTTCTTC
- | TRBJ2-7 | TRBV3-1/TRBV3-2 | 15 | TRBD2 | CASSPLAGGAYEQYF | TGTGCCAGCAGCCCCCTAGCGGGGGGGGCCTACGAGCAGTACTTC
- | TRBJ2-5 | TRBV5-1 | 14 | - | CASSLEAGQETQYF | TGCGCCAGCAGCTTGGAGGCAGGTCAAGAGACCCAGTACTTC
- | TRBJ2-7 | TRBV6-5 | 13 | TRBD1 | CASDGTGTYEQYF | TGTGCCAGCGACGGGACAGGGACCTACGAGCAGTACTTC
- | TRBJ2-1 | TRBV7-2 | 16 | TRBD2 | CASSLRGGANMDEQFF | TGTGCCAGCAGCTTGCGCGGGGGGGCCAATATGGATGAGCAGTTCTTC
once | TRBJ2-3 | TRBV7-9 | 17 | TRBD2 | CASSPGTSGGGRDTQYF | TGTGCCAGCAGCCCAGGGACTAGCGGGGGGGGCAGGGATACGCAGTATTTT
- | TRBJ1-2 | TRBV30 | 17 | - | CAWSVLRQFRGNYGYTF | TGTGCCTGGAGTGTACTGAGACAATTTAGGGGTAACTATGGCTACACCTTC
- | TRBJ1-4 | TRBV30 | 14 | - | CAWARGTSNEKLFF | TGTGCCTGGGCAAGGGGAACCTCTAATGAAAAACTGTTTTTT
- | TRBJ1-3 | TRBV5-1 | 16 | TRBD1 | CASSNPGQGTGNTIYF | TGCGCCAGCAGTAATCCGGGACAGGGAACTGGAAACACCATATATTTT
- | TRBJ1-2 | TRBV29-1 | 16 | - | CSVASVRATEGYGYTF | TGCAGCGTTGCCTCCGTTCGGGCCACAGAGGGCTATGGCTACACCTTC
- | TRBJ1-6 | TRBV19 | 12 | - | CASSMRLSPLHF | TGTGCCAGTAGTATGAGGCTTTCACCCCTCCACTTT
once | TRBJ2-3 | TRBV4-1 | 19 | TRBD2 | CASSQVGLAGGRVPDTQYF | TGCGCCAGCAGCCAAGTTGGTCTAGCGGGGGGGCGGGTTCCAGATACGCAGTATTTT
- | TRBJ2-7 | TRBV18 | 14 | - | CASSPRGVLDEQYF | TGTGCCAGCTCACCACGGGGGGTTCTGGACGAGCAGTACTTC
few | TRBJ2-7 | TRBV11-2 | 14 | - | CASSLGGQSYEQYF | TGTGCCAGCAGCTTAGGAGGCCAGTCCTACGAGCAGTACTTC
- | TRBJ1-1 | TRBV6-2/TRBV6-3 | 16 | TRBD1 | CASSIPGQSRGTEAFF | TGTGCCAGCAGTATTCCGGGACAGTCACGTGGCACTGAAGCTTTCTTT